These 28 T cell receptor beta chains originate from one sample sequenced in a study of siplizumab effects on memory and regulatory T cells. Only in-frame clones appear in the TCRdb table, and some are missing; sequencing was by immunoSEQ multiplex PCR. The table includes some 65,000 clones, over 80% detected once. Sequenced: Tregs sorted from blood. The receptors derive from a human donor in good health.

The chain couples TRBV5-5 to TRBJ2-7; 10 bases are shared with TRBD2. The CDR3 totals 15 residues. Germline trimming cut 4 bases from V and 0 bases from J; bases unmatched to any gene: 4. Germline V CDR1 and CDR2: SGHKS, YYEKEE (reference sequence). The CDR3 loop is CASSRTSGSSYEQYF. CDR3 in DNA: TGTGCCAGCAGCCGGACTAGCGGAAGCTCCTACGAGCAGTACTTC.

The chain uses TRBV10-3 and TRBJ2-1; D is perhaps TRBD1 (7 bases). This CDR3 has 13 amino acids. The V gene lost 3 bases and the J gene lost 7 bases, with 10 bases spanning the gap. Germline V gene data show CDR1 as ENHRY and CDR2 as SYGVKD. The CDR3 sequence is CAISDRGRNEQFF. CDR3 nucleotides: TGTGCCATCAGTGACAGGGGGAGGAATGAGCAGTTCTTC.

The chain links TRBV19 to TRBJ2-1; D is unclear. This CDR3 contains 12 residues. Per the germline V gene, CDR1 is LNHDA and CDR2 is SQIVND (reference sequence). Trimming removed 5 bases from V and 4 bases from J, with 6 bases in between. In DNA, the CDR3 is TGTGCCAGTAGTTTCAAGTACAATGAGCAGTTCTTC. It specifies CASSFKYNEQFF.

V and J are TRBV7-9 and TRBJ1-2, with a tentative D call TRBD1 (6 bases). The germline V gene encodes CDR1 SEHNR and CDR2 FQNEAQ (reference sequence). Trimming cost V 4 bases and J 2 bases, with 20 bases left between them. This CDR3 region has 17 residues. The CDR3 loop is CASSSTRGLTGNYGYTF. The CDR3 DNA reads as TGTGCCAGCAGCTCAACTAGGGGCCTCACAGGGAACTATGGCTACACCTTC.

This chain uses TRBV15 with TRBJ1-5; no clear D. The CDR3 has 16 amino acids. Trimming cost V 5 bases and J 3 bases, with 17 bases left between them. Germline CDR1 is LNHNV and CDR2 is YYDKDF (reference sequence). CDR3 loop: CATSLPGGSFNQPQHF. The DNA of the CDR3 is TGTGCCACCAGCCTACCAGGAGGGAGTTTCAATCAGCCCCAGCATTTT.

In this sample, this clone turned up once. The rearrangement joins TRBV6-1 to TRBJ1-2; perhaps TRBD1 as D (5 bases). The CDR3 is 13 residues long. From germline, CDR1 is MNHNS and CDR2 SASEGT. Trimming shortened V by 6 bases and J by 4 bases, and 12 bases separated the two germline ends. CDR3 sequence: CASSRDGSYGYTF. The CDR3 DNA reads TGTGCCAGCAGCAGGGACGGGAGCTATGGCTACACCTTC.

The chain joins TRBV29-1 to TRBJ1-5; 10 positions agree with TRBD1. The CDR3 runs to 12 residues. J was trimmed by 5 bases and V by 7 bases; bases with no gene match: 2. Looked up from germline, CDR1 is SQVTM and CDR2 is ANQGSEA. For the CDR3, the DNA is TGCAGCGCCGGGACAGGGGATCAGCCCCAGCATTTT. The encoded protein is CSAGTGDQPQHF.

This CDR3 is CASSPRMGDSPNTEAFF. In nucleotides, the CDR3 is TGTGCCAGCTCACCACGCATGGGGGACAGCCCGAACACTGAAGCTTTCTTT. The rearrangement uses TRBV18 and TRBJ1-1, with 7 positions matching TRBD1. Germline-derived CDR1 and CDR2 are KGHSH and LQKENI. The CDR3 totals 17 residues. Trimming cost V 1 base and J 1 base; bases outside gene matches: 9.

The rearrangement uses TRBV28 and TRBJ2-3, with D possibly being TRBD1 or TRBD2 (5 bases each). CDR3 size: 14 residues. Trimming removed 3 bases from V and 4 bases from J, with 11 bases in between. The V gene's germline CDR1 is MDHEN and CDR2 SYDVKM. CDR3 sequence (DNA): TGTGCCAGCAGTTTTTATTCGGGGCCAGATACGCAGTATTTT. Its translation is CASSFYSGPDTQYF.

V is TRBV5-4 and J is TRBJ1-1; 7 nucleotides match TRBD1. J gave up 5 bases and V 5 bases, and 9 bases lay outside the gene matches. CDR3 length: 14 residues. Germline lookup yields CDR1 SGHNT and CDR2 YYREEE (reference sequence). This CDR3 is CASSYTGAGTEAFF. CDR3 bases: TGTGCCAGCAGTTATACAGGGGCGGGTACTGAAGCTTTCTTT.

The rearrangement joins TRBV7-2 to TRBJ2-1, with TRBD2 matching over 14 bases. With 3 bases clipped from V and 15 bases from J, the junction kept 7 bases outside the gene matches. This CDR3 has 14 amino acids. CDR1 and CDR2 (germline): SGHTA, FQGNSA. CDR3 DNA sequence: TGTGCCAGCAGCTTGGGACTAGCGGGAGAAGGTCGGTTCTTC. It yields the protein CASSLGLAGEGRFF.

The chain has TRBV5-4 and TRBJ2-1; 12 nucleotides line up with TRBD2. The CDR3 extends over 15 amino acids. Unmatched junction bases numbered 3, after V lost 0 bases and J lost 8 bases. Germline assignment: CDR1 SGHNT and CDR2 YYREEE (reference sequence). The chain's CDR3 is CASSLVASGRDEQFF. The CDR3 nucleotides are TGTGCCAGCAGCTTGGTGGCTAGCGGGAGGGATGAGCAGTTCTTC.

The genes are TRBV5-4 and TRBJ1-1, with 8 bases identical to TRBD1. The CDR3 is made up of 13 amino acids. Germline-derived CDR1 and CDR2 are SGHNT and YYREEE (reference sequence). The ends lost 3 bases at V and 4 bases at J; junction bases unmatched: 2. CDR3 nucleotide sequence: TGTGCCAGCAGCTGGACAGGGAGCACTGAAGCTTTCTTT. It codes for CASSWTGSTEAFF. Based on the CDR3 plus reference TRBV5-4 and TRBJ1-1, the full variable domain is ETGVTQSPTHLIKTRGQQVTLRCSSQSGHNTVSWYQQALGQGPQFIFQYYREEENGRGNFPPRFSGLQFPNYSSELNVNALELDDSALYLCASSWTGSTEAFFGQGTRLTVV.

V gene TRBV5-1 combines with J gene TRBJ2-3; D is ambiguous. V lost 3 bases to trimming and J lost 6 bases, with 17 bases between them. The germline V gene has CDR1 SGHRS and CDR2 YFSETQ. The CDR3 is 15 residues long. The CDR3 reads CASSSRSTPADTQYF. CDR3 in DNA: TGCGCCAGCAGCTCTAGATCAACTCCCGCTGATACGCAGTATTTT.

This chain links TRBV6-1 with TRBJ2-3, with TRBD2 matching over 15 bases. The CDR3 is 14 amino acids. Germline trimming cut 11 bases from V and 2 bases from J; bases unmatched to any gene: 2. From germline, CDR1 is MNHNS and CDR2 SASEGT. CDR3 bases: TGTGCCGGACTAGCGGGAGGGCCCACAGATACGCAGTATTTT. Encoded protein: CAGLAGGPTDTQYF.

This chain links TRBV2 with TRBJ2-7; 7 nucleotides align to TRBD2. J gave up 1 base and V 4 bases, and 7 bases lay outside the gene matches. In germline, CDR1 is SNHLY, CDR2 FYNNEI. This CDR3 contains 15 residues. The CDR3 region is CASSGRREKSYEQYF. In nucleotides, the CDR3 is TGTGCCAGCAGTGGTAGGCGGGAGAAGTCCTACGAGCAGTACTTC.

J is TRBJ1-4 and V is TRBV5-1; D is perhaps TRBD1 (5 bases). The CDR3 totals 14 residues. Trimming left V 2 bases short and J 4 bases short, with 9 bases between. Germline CDR1 and CDR2: SGHRS and YFSETQ. This chain's CDR3 is CASSFRQGNEKLFF. The CDR3 DNA sequence: TGCGCCAGCAGCTTTAGGCAGGGTAATGAAAAACTGTTTTTT.

The rearrangement uses TRBV18 and TRBJ1-4; a possible D gene is TRBD1 (6 bases). The V and J ends lost 3 bases and 3 bases respectively, with 14 bases between them. The CDR3 has 16 residues. Germline V gene data show CDR1 as KGHSH and CDR2 as LQKENI. The CDR3 DNA reads TGTGCCAGCTCACCCCCTCGAGGGGGTTCTAATGAAAAACTGTTTTTT. Its translation is CASSPPRGGSNEKLFF.

Remarks on this clone: Other nucleotide sequences in the sample specify the same CDR3. V is TRBV18 and J is TRBJ2-7; 10 bases fit TRBD1. The CDR3 is 14 residues long. J was trimmed by 3 bases and V by 1 base; bases with no gene match: 0. Per the germline V gene, CDR1 is KGHSH and CDR2 is LQKENI. CDR3 in amino acids: CASSPRTGGYEQYF. In DNA form, the CDR3 reads TGTGCCAGCTCACCACGGACAGGGGGCTACGAGCAGTACTTC.

The rearrangement uses TRBV5-4 and TRBJ2-1; no firm D call. V lost 4 bases and J lost 6, with 17 bases in between. Germline loops: CDR1 SGHNT, CDR2 YYREEE (reference sequence). This CDR3 is 15 amino acids long. CDR3 nucleotide sequence: TGTGCCAGCAGCCATACCGGGTTTAGGGCCAATGAGCAGTTCTTC. It specifies CASSHTGFRANEQFF.

This chain's CDR3 is CASSLTGANVLTF. As DNA, the CDR3 is TGTGCCAGCAGCCTCACTGGGGCCAACGTCCTGACTTTC. V usage is TRBV7-9 and J usage is TRBJ2-6; D not resolved. CDR3 length: 13 residues. The V end was cut by 5 bases, the J end by 2 bases, with 4 bases between. Germline assignment: CDR1 SEHNR and CDR2 FQNEAQ (reference sequence).

The chain couples TRBV28 to TRBJ1-1; D unresolved. Germline V gives CDR1 MDHEN, CDR2 SYDVKM. Trimming took off 6 bases at V and 7 bases at J, with 15 bases between the two ends. CDR3 size: 13 residues. The CDR3 sequence is CASSLLGSSEAFF. The CDR3 coding sequence is TGTGCCAGCAGCCTCCTCGGGTCCAGTGAAGCTTTCTTT.

V is TRBV19 and J is TRBJ2-1, with no clear D. Germline values: CDR1 LNHDA, CDR2 SQIVND (reference sequence). The CDR3 runs to 13 residues. V shed 3 bases and J shed 3 bases, with 6 bases lying between them. The DNA for the CDR3 is TGTGCCAGTAGTATGATGGTCTACAATGAGCAGTTCTTC. It translates to CASSMMVYNEQFF.

The chain links TRBV15 to TRBJ2-5, with 7 bases aligning to TRBD1. The CDR3 length is 16 residues. The trim removed 3 bases at V and 4 bases at J, leaving 11 bases unmatched. From germline, CDR1 is LNHNV and CDR2 YYDKDF (reference sequence). The CDR3 DNA reads as TGTGCCACCAGCAGTCCAGACAGGGCAGTGCGAGAGACCCAGTACTTC. Translation: CATSSPDRAVRETQYF. Looking up the rest from reference TRBV15 and TRBJ2-5 gives the full variable domain: DAMVIQNPRYQVTQFGKPVTLSCSQTLNHNVMYWYQQKSSQAPKLLFHYYDKDFNNEADTPDNFQSRRPNTSFCFLDIRSPGLGDTAMYLCATSSPDRAVRETQYFGPGTRLLVL.

The chain uses TRBV30 and TRBJ1-2; D is unresolved. The V and J ends lost 0 bases and 5 bases respectively, with 10 bases between them. The CDR3 has 13 amino acids. CDR1 and CDR2 (germline): GTSNPN, SVGIG (reference sequence). The CDR3 DNA follows: TGTGCCTGGAGTGTACAAGAAGGATATGGCTACACCTTC. This gives the protein CAWSVQEGYGYTF. The full variable domain, in which reference TRBV30 and TRBJ1-2 provide the parts outside the CDR3, is SQTIHQWPATLVQPVGSPLSLECTVEGTSNPNLYWYRQAAGRGLQLLFYSVGIGQISSEVPQNLSASRPQDRQFILSSKKLLLSDSGFYLCAWSVQEGYGYTFGSGTRLTVV.

The J gene is TRBJ2-1, the V gene TRBV11-3, with D maybe TRBD2 (5 bases). Germline loops: CDR1 SGHNT, CDR2 YENEEA. The CDR3 is made up of 13 amino acids. Trimming took 6 bases from V and 9 from J, leaving 15 bases between them. DNA of the CDR3: TGTGCCAGCAGTAGAGAGGGTCAAAGTGAGCAGTTCTTC. The encoded protein is CASSREGQSEQFF.

The V call is TRBV7-2, the J call TRBJ1-5; D is unclear. This CDR3 contains 12 residues. From germline, CDR1 is SGHTA and CDR2 FQGNSA. Trimming removed 1 base at V and 4 bases at J, with 2 bases between. The CDR3 region has the DNA TGTGCCAGCAGCTTAGGTAATCAGCCCCAGCATTTT. This gives the protein CASSLGNQPQHF.

The V call is TRBV15, the J call TRBJ1-3; D is undetermined. Germline V gene data show CDR1 as LNHNV and CDR2 as YYDKDF (reference sequence). Trimming cost V 0 bases and J 0 bases, with 15 bases left between them. The CDR3 has 18 residues. The CDR3 is CATSRDDKGYFSGNTIYF. The CDR3 DNA reads TGTGCCACCAGCAGAGATGACAAAGGTTACTTCTCTGGAAACACCATATATTTT.